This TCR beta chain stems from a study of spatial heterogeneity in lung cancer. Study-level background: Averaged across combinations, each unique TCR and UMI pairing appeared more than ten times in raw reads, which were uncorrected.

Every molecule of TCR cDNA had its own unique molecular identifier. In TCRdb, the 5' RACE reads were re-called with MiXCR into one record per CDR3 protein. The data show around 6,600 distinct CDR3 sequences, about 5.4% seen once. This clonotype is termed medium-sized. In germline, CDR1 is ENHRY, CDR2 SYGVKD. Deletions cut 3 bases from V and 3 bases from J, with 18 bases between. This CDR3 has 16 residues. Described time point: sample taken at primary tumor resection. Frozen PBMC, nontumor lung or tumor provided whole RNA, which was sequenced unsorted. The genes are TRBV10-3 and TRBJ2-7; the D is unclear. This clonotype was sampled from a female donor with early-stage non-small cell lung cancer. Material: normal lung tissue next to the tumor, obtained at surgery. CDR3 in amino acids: CAISDPPGLKYYEQYF. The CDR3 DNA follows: TGTGCCATCAGTGACCCCCCGGGCCTCAAATACTACGAGCAGTACTTC.